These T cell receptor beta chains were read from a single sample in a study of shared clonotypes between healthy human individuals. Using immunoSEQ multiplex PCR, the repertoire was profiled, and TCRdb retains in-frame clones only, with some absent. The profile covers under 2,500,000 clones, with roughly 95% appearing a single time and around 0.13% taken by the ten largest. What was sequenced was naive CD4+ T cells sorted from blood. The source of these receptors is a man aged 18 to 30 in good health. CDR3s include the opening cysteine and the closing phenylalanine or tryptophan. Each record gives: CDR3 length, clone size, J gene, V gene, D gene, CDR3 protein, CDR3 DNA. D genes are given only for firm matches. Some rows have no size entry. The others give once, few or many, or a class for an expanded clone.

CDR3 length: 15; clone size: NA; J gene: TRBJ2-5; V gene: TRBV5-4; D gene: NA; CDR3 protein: CASSRTLGEKETQYF; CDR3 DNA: TGTGCCAGCAGCAGGACCCTGGGGGAAAAGGAGACCCAGTACTTC
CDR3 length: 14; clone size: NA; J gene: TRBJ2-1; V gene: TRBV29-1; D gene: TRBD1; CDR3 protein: CSVGSGTDTNEQFF; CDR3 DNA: TGCAGCGTAGGCTCCGGGACAGATACCAATGAGCAGTTCTTC
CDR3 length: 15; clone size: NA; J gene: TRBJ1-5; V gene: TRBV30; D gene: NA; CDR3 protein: CAWSVIGDSNQPQHF; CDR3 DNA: TGTGCCTGGAGTGTAATCGGGGATAGCAATCAGCCCCAGCATTTT
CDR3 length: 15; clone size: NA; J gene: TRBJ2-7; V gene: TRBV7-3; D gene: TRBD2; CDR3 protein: CASSPRGGGSYEQYF; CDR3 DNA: TGTGCCAGCAGCCCCCGCGGGGGGGGCTCCTACGAGCAGTACTTC
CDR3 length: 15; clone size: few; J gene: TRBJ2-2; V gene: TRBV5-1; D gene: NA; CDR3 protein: CASSLGQGGTGELFF; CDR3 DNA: TGCGCCAGCAGCTTGGGCCAGGGTGGGACCGGGGAGCTGTTTTTT
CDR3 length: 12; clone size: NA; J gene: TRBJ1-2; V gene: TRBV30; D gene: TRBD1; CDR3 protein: CAWTDRSYGYTF; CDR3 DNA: TGTGCCTGGACGGACAGGTCCTATGGCTACACCTTC
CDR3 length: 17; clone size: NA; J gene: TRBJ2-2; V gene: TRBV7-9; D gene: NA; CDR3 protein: CASSLNLGQPNTGELFF; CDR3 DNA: TGTGCCAGCAGCTTAAATCTTGGCCAACCGAACACCGGGGAGCTGTTTTTT
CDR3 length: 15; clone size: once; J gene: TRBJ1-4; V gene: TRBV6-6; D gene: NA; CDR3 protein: CASSYAQQTNEKLFF; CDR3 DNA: TGTGCCAGCAGTTACGCCCAGCAAACTAATGAAAAACTGTTTTTT
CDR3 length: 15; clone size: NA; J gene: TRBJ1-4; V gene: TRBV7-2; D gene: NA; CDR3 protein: CASSLWGTSDEKLFF; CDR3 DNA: TGTGCCAGCAGCCTATGGGGGACATCGGATGAAAAACTGTTTTTT
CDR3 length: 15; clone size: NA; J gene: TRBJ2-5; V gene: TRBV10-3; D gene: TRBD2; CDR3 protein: CAISATSGGLETQYF; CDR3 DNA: TGTGCCATCAGTGCTACTAGCGGGGGCCTAGAGACCCAGTACTTC
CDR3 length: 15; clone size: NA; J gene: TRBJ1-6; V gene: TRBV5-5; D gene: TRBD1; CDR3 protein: CASSSKTGANSPLHF; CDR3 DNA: TGTGCCAGCAGCTCCAAGACAGGGGCGAATTCACCCCTCCACTTT
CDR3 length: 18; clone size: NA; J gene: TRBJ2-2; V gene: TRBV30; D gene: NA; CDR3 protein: CAWSVQSGGPKNTGELFF; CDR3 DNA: TGTGCCTGGAGTGTACAATCGGGCGGGCCCAAGAACACCGGGGAGCTGTTTTTT
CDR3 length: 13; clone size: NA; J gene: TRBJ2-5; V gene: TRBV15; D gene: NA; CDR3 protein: CATSRVTQETQYF; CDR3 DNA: TGTGCCACCAGCAGAGTCACACAAGAGACCCAGTACTTC
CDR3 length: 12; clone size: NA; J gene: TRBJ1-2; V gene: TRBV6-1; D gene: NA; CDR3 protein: CASSEVQRGYTF; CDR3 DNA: TGTGCCAGCAGTGAAGTTCAGCGTGGCTACACCTTC
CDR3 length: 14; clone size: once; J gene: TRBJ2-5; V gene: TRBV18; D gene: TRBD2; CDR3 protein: CASSPGTTQETQYF; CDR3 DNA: TGTGCCAGCTCACCTGGGACTACACAAGAGACCCAGTACTTC